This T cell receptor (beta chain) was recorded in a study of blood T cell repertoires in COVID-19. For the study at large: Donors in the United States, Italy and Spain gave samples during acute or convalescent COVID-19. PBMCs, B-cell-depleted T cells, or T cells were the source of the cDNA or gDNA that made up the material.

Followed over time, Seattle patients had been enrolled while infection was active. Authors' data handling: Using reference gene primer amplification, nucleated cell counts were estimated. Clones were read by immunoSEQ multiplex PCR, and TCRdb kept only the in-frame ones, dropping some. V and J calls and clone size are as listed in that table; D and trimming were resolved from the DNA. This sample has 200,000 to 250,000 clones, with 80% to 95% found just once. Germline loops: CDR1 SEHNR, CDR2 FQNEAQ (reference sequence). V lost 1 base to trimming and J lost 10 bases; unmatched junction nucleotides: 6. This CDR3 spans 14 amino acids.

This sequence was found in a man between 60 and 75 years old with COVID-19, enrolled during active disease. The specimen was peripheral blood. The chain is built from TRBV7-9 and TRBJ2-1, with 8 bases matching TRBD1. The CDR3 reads CASSLGQGNSEQFF. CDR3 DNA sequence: TGTGCCAGCAGCTTAGGACAGGGGAATTCAGAGCAGTTCTTC.